The T cell receptor beta chain under discussion was sequenced for a study of T cells in Graves' hyperthyroidism and ophthalmopathy. The study, taken as a whole, reports: Among clonotypes expanded in thyroid above 0.001, most were also found in blood.

Template material for amplifying TCR beta CDR3 regions consisted of RNA transcripts. The HTBI primer set served for first-round RT-PCR of the TCR CDR3. Each CDR3 protein gets one entry after TCRdb re-called the multiplex PCR reads with MiXCR. The sample holds 500,000 to 650,000 distinct CDR3 sequences, around 43% seen once. Notes on this clonotype: Its cognate antigen is unknown.

Germline CDR1 is ENHRY and CDR2 is SYGVKD. The ends were cut back, 9 bases at V and 11 bases at J, with 17 bases in the middle. There are 11 residues in the CDR3. The chain links TRBV10-3 to TRBJ2-7; D may match TRBD1 or TRBD2 (5 bases each). What was sequenced was peripheral blood or thyroid tissue (not recorded which). This TCR was sampled from an adult woman with Graves' disease, either hyperthyroidism or ophthalmopathy (not recorded which). Here the CDR3 DNA reads TGTGCCATTGGGGACCAACGTTCTAAGTACTTC. Its protein is CAIGDQRSKYF.